This T cell receptor beta chain was recovered during a study of blood T cell dynamics during melanoma immunotherapy. A fixed DNA input of 300 to 350 ng was used per bulk PBMC sample. Only in-frame clones appear in the TCRdb table, and some are missing; sequencing was by immunoSEQ multiplex PCR. The sample consists of about 6,700 clones, 80% to 85% of them appearing once. Points on this clone: Antigen specificity is unknown.

The study's findings and limits: Clones driving repertoire changes may be melanoma-specific or general immune activation. Disease-control patients' PBMC repertoires became either more clonal or more diverse at W3.

Stated time point: pre-treatment baseline. The germline gives CDR1 SGDLS, CDR2 YYNGEE. The CDR3 is 15 residues long. V gene TRBV9 combines with J gene TRBJ2-5, with a possible D match to TRBD2 (6 bases). The assigned J gene may be wrong: the sequence end matches TRBJ2-7 better. Material: blood, obtained from a patient treated with checkpoint blockade. The sequence was obtained from a human donor with melanoma. Some clones in this sample may be carry-over from other donors' samples. The CDR3: CASSVRDLPLYEQYF. The CDR3 DNA reads TGTGCCAGCAGCGTAAGGGACTTACCTCTCTACGAGCAGTACTTC.